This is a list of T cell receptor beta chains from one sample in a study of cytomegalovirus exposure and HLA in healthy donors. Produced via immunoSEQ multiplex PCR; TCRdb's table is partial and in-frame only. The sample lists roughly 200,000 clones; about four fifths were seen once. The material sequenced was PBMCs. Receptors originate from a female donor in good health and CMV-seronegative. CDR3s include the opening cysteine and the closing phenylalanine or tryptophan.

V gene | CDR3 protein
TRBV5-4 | CASSLGLASTEPTGELFF
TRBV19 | CASSNMINQPQHF
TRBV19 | CAGRGRDYGYTF
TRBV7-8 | CASSLEAENSYEQYF
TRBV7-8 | CASSPRLAGESQETQYF
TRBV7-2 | CASSSRGTGYRYEQYF
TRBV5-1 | CASSLGGGTEAFF
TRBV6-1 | CAGGRTLNQPQHF
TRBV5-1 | CASSPSGTPERGSYNEQFF
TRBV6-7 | CASSYDRTNTEAFF
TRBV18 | CASSPGTGVLGGAYEQYF
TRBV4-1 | CASSHQTGGARRLAFF
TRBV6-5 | CASSYLTVRGETQYF
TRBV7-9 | CASSFVPGQGEKLFF
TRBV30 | CAWSPGGTEAFF
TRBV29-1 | CSVTGGALGSTDTQYF
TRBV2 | CASSGPHATGGEAFF
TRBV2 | CASSEGARGQRF
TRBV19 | CASSPQVGTGELFF
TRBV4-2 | CASSQEGQGASWGNTIYF
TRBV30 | CAWSPYAGLAGAYEQYF
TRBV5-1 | CASSQGQEPITGELFF
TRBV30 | CAWDPPGQGHGETQYF
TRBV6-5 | CASSYSGTGDSDEQYF
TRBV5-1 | CASSLRQNTGELFF
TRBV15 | CATSRDPAGSYEQYF
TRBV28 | CASSWGQFHQPQHF
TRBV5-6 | CASSLAQGAQPQHF
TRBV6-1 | CASSELGPGAVYGYTF
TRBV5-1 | CASSDRNMNTEAFF
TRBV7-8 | CASSPRDRDYEQYF
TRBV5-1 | CASSLGWTSGREFTDTQYF
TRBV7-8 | CASSLGEETGTYEQYF
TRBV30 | CAWSRLAGGLNEQFF
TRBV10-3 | CAISGQTSGGSYNEQFF
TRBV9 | CASSYRGYTEAFF
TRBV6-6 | CASSYRGWNQPQHF
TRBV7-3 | CASSHGQGAGELFF
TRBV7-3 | CASSPLARAEAFF
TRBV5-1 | CASSAQGNGYTF
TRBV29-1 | CSVSQVNEKLFF
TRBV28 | CASSSLGPFGGTDTQYF
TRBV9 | CASSETGGIAKDAFF
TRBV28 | CASSSTADTQYF
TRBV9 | CASSVEPDNEKLFF
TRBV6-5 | CASSYGGGYTF
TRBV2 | CASTTDGGPGNTIYF
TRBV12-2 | CASRLRHENTGELFF
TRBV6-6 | CASSYSSAFYNEQFF
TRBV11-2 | CASSSDSNEQYF
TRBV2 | CASSPGTSYNEQFF
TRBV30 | CAWSGTPANYGYTF
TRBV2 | CASSEAGQPQHF
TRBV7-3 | CASSRGVNTEAFF
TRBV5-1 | CASSLGSGTSYNEQFF
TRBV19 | CASSNGRPLETQYF
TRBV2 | CAGGLGQLNTEAFF